The entry below gives a single T cell receptor beta chain sequence along with its context. V was clipped by 0 bases and J by 2 bases, with 6 bases between them. The germline V gene encodes CDR1 GTSNPN and CDR2 SVGIG (reference sequence). There are 13 residues in the CDR3. The data were produced by immunoSEQ multiplex PCR, yet TCRdb's version contains in-frame clones alone and is incomplete. The data show around 30,000 clones, about 88% seen once. The sample originates from a study of sequential checkpoint blockade in melanoma. Study overall: Arm A got nivolumab then ipilimumab; arm B the reverse, 1:1.

Treatment of the sample: randomized to nivolumab then ipilimumab (arm A) or the reverse (arm B). None of the patients previously received DNA-damaging chemotherapy. The rearrangement uses TRBV30 and TRBJ2-3; no definite D call. This receptor was obtained from a human donor with melanoma. The sequencing here drew on CD8+ T cells sorted from blood (inferred from file names), taken from a patient given nivolumab and ipilimumab in sequence. DNA of the CDR3: TGTGCCTGGAGTGTATTAGACACAGATACGCAGTATTTT. This codes for CAWSVLDTDTQYF.